This T cell receptor beta chain was identified during a study of beta chain features in type 1 diabetes. Expressed TCRB transcripts got sequenced, as all isolated RNA was reverse transcribed. Profiling relied on immunoSEQ multiplex PCR, and the TCRdb table lists in-frame clones only, not all of them. The sample includes about 240,000 clones, about 15% of them seen just once. Concerning this clone: The antigen is unknown.

Germline assignment: CDR1 GTSNPN and CDR2 SVGIG (reference sequence). There are 12 residues in the CDR3. Trimming shortened V by 5 bases and J by 4 bases, and 11 bases separated the two germline ends. Study-wide findings and caveats: Type 1 diabetes patients had TCRB CDR3s that were shorter (moderately but significantly so) in all four CD4+ subsets.

The receptor was derived from a man aged 25-45 years with type 1 diabetes. Material: naive CD4+ T cells from blood. The chain recombines TRBV30 with TRBJ1-1, with a possible D match to TRBD1 (6 bases). CDR3 DNA: TGTGCCTGGGGAGGGGGGGGCACTGAAGCTTTCTTT. Its protein is CAWGGGGTEAFF.